The 13 T cell receptor beta chains below were found in one sample sequenced in a study of blood T cell repertoires in COVID-19. The protocol was immunoSEQ multiplex PCR, while the TCRdb copy is restricted to in-frame clones and leaves out a portion. The table records approximately 60,000 clones, roughly 80% of them present only once. The sequencing input was peripheral blood. Receptors originate from a woman of 80 years or more with active or convalescent COVID-19.

This clone turned up a few times. V is TRBV7-2 and J is TRBJ1-6; D possibly corresponds to TRBD1 (5 bases). This CDR3 spans 16 amino acids. Trimming removed 3 bases at V and 4 bases at J, with 13 bases between. Per the germline V gene, CDR1 is SGHTA and CDR2 is FQGNSA. CDR3 residues: CASSLMSGIYNSPLHF. The CDR3 nucleotides are TGTGCCAGCAGCTTGATGTCAGGGATTTATAATTCACCCCTCCACTTT.

The CDR3 coding sequence is TGCGCCAGCAGCTTGGACCAGGGGAGTGGCTACACCTTC. Amino acids: CASSLDQGSGYTF. The chain links TRBV5-1 to TRBJ1-2; D may be TRBD1 (6 bases). The germline CDR1 and CDR2 sequences are SGHRS and YFSETQ. The CDR3 length is 13 residues. Trimming shortened V by 0 bases and J by 7 bases, and 10 bases separated the two germline ends.

This chain uses TRBV20-1 with TRBJ1-5, with D perhaps TRBD1 (5 bases). There are 14 residues in the CDR3. V lost 3 bases, J lost 6 bases, and 15 bases lay in between. Per the germline V gene, CDR1 is DFQATT and CDR2 is SNEGSKA (reference sequence). In DNA form, the CDR3 reads TGCAGTGCTAGTTTGGGGCAGGGCGGTCAGCCCCAGCATTTT. Translating it yields CSASLGQGGQPQHF.

The CDR3 bases are TGCGCCAGCAGCCTTGACAGGGGGCGTGAAAAACTGTTTTTT. Protein product: CASSLDRGREKLFF. The V and J genes are TRBV5-1 and TRBJ1-4, with 10 bases lining up with TRBD1. V shed 4 bases and J 7 bases; nucleotides not matched to a gene: 4. The germline V gene encodes CDR1 SGHRS and CDR2 YFSETQ. This CDR3 has 14 residues.

The V gene is TRBV5-1, the J gene TRBJ2-4; tentative D call: TRBD1 (6 bases). The CDR3 runs to 15 residues. The V end lost 0 bases, the J end lost 3 bases, and 10 bases lay between the germline ends. Germline V gene data show CDR1 as SGHRS and CDR2 as YFSETQ. CDR3 DNA sequence: TGCGCCAGCAGCTTGGCCCTACAGGGCAAAAACATTCAGTACTTC. It codes for CASSLALQGKNIQYF.

This rearrangement joins TRBV5-1 to TRBJ1-1, with 7 bases that match TRBD1. Germline-derived CDR1 and CDR2 are SGHRS and YFSETQ. CDR3 size: 16 residues. Unmatched junction bases numbered 11, after V lost 2 bases and J lost 4 bases. The CDR3 is CASSLSQTGSGTEAFF. CDR3 nucleotides: TGCGCCAGCAGCTTATCCCAGACAGGGTCAGGCACTGAAGCTTTCTTT.

J is TRBJ2-7 and V is TRBV6-5; D possibly corresponds to TRBD2 (5 bases). V dropped 5 bases and J dropped 0 bases, with 11 bases sitting between them. Germline V lookup: CDR1 MNHEY, CDR2 SVGAGI. This CDR3 comprises 14 residues. CDR3 DNA sequence: TGTGCCAGCAGTAGGACTGGTAGCTCCTACGAGCAGTACTTC. It is translated as CASSRTGSSYEQYF.

This sequence joins TRBV5-1 and TRBJ2-1, with 13 bases aligning to TRBD2. Germline V lookup: CDR1 SGHRS, CDR2 YFSETQ. The CDR3 covers 15 residues. Germline trimming cut 0 bases from V and 9 bases from J; bases unmatched to any gene: 3. CDR3 sequence (DNA): TGCGCCAGCAGCTTGGGACTAGCGGGGGGCGGTGAGCAGTTCTTC. It codes for CASSLGLAGGGEQFF.

The chain is built from TRBV10-3 and TRBJ1-1; 9 bases are a match to TRBD1. J was trimmed by 3 bases and V by 6 bases; bases with no gene match: 5. Germline V CDR1 and CDR2: ENHRY, SYGVKD. The CDR3 is 14 amino acids. In DNA form, the CDR3 reads TGTGCCATCAGCGCGGGACAGGGTTACACTGAAGCTTTCTTT. This encodes CAISAGQGYTEAFF.

The chain links TRBV12-5 to TRBJ1-2; 7 bases fit TRBD1. The CDR3 runs to 12 residues. The V gene end was trimmed by 0 bases and the J gene end by 10 bases; junction bases not matched to a gene: 2. Per germline, CDR1 LGHNT and CDR2 FRNRAP. The CDR3 sequence is CASGLVKGAYTF. Written as DNA, the CDR3 is TGTGCTAGTGGTTTGGTTAAGGGGGCCTACACCTTC.

The CDR3 DNA reads TGTGCCAGCAGTTTATCGTTCTCTCAGCCCCAGCATTTT. This codes for CASSLSFSQPQHF. V is TRBV27 and J is TRBJ1-5; D is undetermined. The V and J ends lost 0 bases and 6 bases respectively, with 6 bases between them. The CDR3 covers 13 residues. The V gene's germline CDR1 is MNHEY and CDR2 SMNVEV (reference sequence).

The chain carries TRBV30 and TRBJ1-2; 8 bases are a match to TRBD1. Per the germline V gene, CDR1 is GTSNPN and CDR2 is SVGIG (reference sequence). This CDR3 region has 17 residues. V shed 2 bases, J shed 2 bases, and the junction held 13 bases outside the gene matches. The CDR3 is CAWSSIRGTGKNYGYTF. CDR3 nucleotide sequence: TGTGCCTGGAGTAGTATTAGGGGGACAGGTAAAAACTATGGCTACACCTTC. Looking up the rest from reference TRBV30 and TRBJ1-2 gives the full variable domain: SQTIHQWPATLVQPVGSPLSLECTVEGTSNPNLYWYRQAAGRGLQLLFYSVGIGQISSEVPQNLSASRPQDRQFILSSKKLLLSDSGFYLCAWSSIRGTGKNYGYTFGSGTRLTVV.

This chain uses TRBV5-1 with TRBJ1-1; 8 bases map to TRBD1. J was trimmed by 6 bases and V by 4 bases; bases with no gene match: 8. This CDR3 spans 14 amino acids. Germline CDR1 is SGHRS and CDR2 is YFSETQ. CDR3 sequence reads: CASSPDRGWAEAFF. In DNA, the CDR3 is TGCGCCAGCAGCCCTGACAGGGGTTGGGCTGAAGCTTTCTTT.